This T cell receptor beta chain emerged from a study of T cell responses to AZD1222 COVID-19 vaccine. Profiled with immunoSEQ multiplex PCR; TCRdb holds only in-frame clones, not every one. The sample lists some 170,000 clones, 94% occurring once. The CDR3 sequence is 12 residues long. Deletions cut 6 bases from V and 0 bases from J, with 9 bases between. The germline V gene encodes CDR1 SQVTM and CDR2 ANQGSEA. This rearrangement joins TRBV29-1 to TRBJ2-7; D is unclear. Sequences were derived from peripheral blood, sampled 28 days after the second AZD1222 dose. This TCR was sampled from an adult who received the AZD1222 COVID-19 vaccine. The CDR3 DNA follows: TGCAGCGTCGGCCCTAGCTCCTACGAGCAGTACTTC. Amino acids: CSVGPSSYEQYF.